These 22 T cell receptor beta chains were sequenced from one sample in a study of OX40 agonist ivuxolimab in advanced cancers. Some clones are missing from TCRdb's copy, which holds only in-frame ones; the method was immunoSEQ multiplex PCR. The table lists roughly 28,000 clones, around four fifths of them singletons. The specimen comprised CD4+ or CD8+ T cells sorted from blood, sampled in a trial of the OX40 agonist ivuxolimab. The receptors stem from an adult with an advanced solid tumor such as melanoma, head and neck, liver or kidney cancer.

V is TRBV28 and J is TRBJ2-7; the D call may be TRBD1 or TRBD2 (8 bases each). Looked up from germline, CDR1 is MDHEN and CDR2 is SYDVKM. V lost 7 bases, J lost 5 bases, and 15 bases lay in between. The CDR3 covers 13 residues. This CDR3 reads CASNDRGLDEQYF. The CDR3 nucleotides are TGTGCCAGCAACGACAGGGGACTAGACGAGCAGTACTTC.

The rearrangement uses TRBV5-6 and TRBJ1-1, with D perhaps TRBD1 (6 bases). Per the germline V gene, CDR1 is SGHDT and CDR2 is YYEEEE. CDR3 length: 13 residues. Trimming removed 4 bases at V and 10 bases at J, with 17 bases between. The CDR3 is CASSEGTTRGAFF. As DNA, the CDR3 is TGTGCCAGCAGCGAAGGGACAACAAGGGGAGCTTTCTTT.

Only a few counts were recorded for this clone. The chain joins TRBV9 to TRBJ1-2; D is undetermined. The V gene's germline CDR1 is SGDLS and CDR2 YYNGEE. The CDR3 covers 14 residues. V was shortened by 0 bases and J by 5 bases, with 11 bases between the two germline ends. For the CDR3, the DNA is TGTGCCAGCAGCGTAGACCCTTCCTCGTATGGCTACACCTTC. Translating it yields CASSVDPSSYGYTF.

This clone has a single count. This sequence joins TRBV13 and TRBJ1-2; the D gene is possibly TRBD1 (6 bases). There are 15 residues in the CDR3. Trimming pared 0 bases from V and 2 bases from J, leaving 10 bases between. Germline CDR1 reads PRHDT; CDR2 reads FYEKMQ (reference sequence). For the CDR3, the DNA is TGTGCCAGCAGCTTAGGCACAACAGGGAACTATGGCTACACCTTC. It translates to CASSLGTTGNYGYTF. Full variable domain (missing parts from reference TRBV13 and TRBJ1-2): AAGVIQSPRHLIKEKRETATLKCYPIPRHDTVYWYQQGPGQDPQFLISFYEKMQSDKGSIPDRFSAQQFSDYHSELNMSSLELGDSALYFCASSLGTTGNYGYTFGSGTRLTVV.

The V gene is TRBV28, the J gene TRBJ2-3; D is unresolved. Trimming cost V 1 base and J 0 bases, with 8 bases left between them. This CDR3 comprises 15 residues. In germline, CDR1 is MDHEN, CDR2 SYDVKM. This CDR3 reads CASSLFGESTDTQYF. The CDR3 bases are TGTGCCAGCAGTTTATTTGGGGAAAGCACAGATACGCAGTATTTT. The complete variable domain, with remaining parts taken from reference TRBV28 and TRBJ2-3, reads DVKVTQSSRYLVKRTGEKVFLECVQDMDHENMFWYRQDPGLGLRLIYFSYDVKMKEKGDIPEGYSVSREKKERFSLILESASTNQTSMYLCASSLFGESTDTQYFGPGTRLTVL.

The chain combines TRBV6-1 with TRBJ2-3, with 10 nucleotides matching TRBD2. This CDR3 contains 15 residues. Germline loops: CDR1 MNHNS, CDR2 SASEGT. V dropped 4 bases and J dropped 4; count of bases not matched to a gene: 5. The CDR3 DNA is TGTGCCAGCAGTGGATCTAGCGGGAGCCCAGATACGCAGTATTTT. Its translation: CASSGSSGSPDTQYF.

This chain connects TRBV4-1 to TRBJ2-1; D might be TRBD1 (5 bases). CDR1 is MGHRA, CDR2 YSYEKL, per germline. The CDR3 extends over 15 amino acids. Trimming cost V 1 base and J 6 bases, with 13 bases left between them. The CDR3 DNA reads TGCGCCAGCAGCCAAGGTACCAGGGAAGGCAATGAGCAGTTCTTC. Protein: CASSQGTREGNEQFF.

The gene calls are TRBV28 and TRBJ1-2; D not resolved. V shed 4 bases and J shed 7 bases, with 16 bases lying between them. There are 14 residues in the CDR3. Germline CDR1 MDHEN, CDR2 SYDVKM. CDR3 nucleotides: TGTGCCAGCAGTTCTATAATGGGGATAGGTGGCTACACCTTC. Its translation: CASSSIMGIGGYTF.

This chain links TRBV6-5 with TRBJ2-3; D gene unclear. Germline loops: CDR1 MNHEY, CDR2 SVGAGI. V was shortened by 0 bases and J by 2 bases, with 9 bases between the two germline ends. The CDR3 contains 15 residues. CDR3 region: CASSYSDEITDTQYF. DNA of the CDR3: TGTGCCAGCAGTTACTCAGACGAGATCACAGATACGCAGTATTTT.

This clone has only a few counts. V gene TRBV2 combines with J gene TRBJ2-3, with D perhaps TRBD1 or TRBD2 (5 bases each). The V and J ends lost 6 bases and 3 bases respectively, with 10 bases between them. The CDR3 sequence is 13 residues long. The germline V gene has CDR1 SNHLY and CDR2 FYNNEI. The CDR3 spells CASSEGPTDTQYF. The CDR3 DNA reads TGTGCCAGCAGCGAGGGACCGACAGATACGCAGTATTTT.

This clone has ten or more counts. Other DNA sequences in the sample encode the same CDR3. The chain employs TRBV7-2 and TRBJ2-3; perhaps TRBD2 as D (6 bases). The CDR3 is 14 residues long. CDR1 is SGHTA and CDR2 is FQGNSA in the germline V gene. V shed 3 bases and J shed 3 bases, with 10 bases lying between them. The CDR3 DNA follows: TGTGCCAGCAGCTTTGGGGGAGGAACAGATACGCAGTATTTT. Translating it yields CASSFGGGTDTQYF.

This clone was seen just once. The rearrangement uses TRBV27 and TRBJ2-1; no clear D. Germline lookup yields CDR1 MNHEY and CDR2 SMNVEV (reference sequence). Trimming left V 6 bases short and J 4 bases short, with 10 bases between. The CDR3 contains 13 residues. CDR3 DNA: TGTGCCAGCAGCCGAGACACATACAATGAGCAGTTCTTC. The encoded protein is CASSRDTYNEQFF.

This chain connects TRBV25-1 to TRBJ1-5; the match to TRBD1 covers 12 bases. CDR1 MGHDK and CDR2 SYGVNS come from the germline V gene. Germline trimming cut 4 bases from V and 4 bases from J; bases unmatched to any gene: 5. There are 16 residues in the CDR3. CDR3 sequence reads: CASSAGTGGFNQPQHF. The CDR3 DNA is TGTGCCAGCAGTGCAGGGACAGGGGGCTTTAATCAGCCCCAGCATTTT.

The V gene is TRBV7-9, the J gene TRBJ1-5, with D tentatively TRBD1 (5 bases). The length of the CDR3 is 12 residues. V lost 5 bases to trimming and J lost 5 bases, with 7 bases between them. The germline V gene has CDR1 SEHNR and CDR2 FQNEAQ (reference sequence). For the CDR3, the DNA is TGTGCCAGCAGCCAACAGGATCAGCCCCAGCATTTT. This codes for CASSQQDQPQHF.

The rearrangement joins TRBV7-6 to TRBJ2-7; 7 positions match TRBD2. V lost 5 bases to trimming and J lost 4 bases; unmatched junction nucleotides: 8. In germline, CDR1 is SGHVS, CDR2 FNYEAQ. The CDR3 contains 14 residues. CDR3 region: CASSRSGDRYEQYF. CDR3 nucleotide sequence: TGTGCCAGCAGCCGGAGCGGGGACCGATACGAGCAGTACTTC.

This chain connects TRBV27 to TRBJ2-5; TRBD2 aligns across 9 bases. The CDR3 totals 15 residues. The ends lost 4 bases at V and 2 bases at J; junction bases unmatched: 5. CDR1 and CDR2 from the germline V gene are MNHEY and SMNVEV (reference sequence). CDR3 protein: CASSWGGGAQETQYF. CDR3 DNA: TGTGCCAGCAGTTGGGGCGGGGGGGCACAAGAGACCCAGTACTTC.

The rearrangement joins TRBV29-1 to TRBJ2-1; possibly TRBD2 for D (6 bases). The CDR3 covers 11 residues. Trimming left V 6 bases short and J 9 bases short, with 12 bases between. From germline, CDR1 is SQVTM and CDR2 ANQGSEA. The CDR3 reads CSVRLGSEQFF. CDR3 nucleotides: TGCAGCGTGCGACTAGGTTCTGAGCAGTTCTTC.

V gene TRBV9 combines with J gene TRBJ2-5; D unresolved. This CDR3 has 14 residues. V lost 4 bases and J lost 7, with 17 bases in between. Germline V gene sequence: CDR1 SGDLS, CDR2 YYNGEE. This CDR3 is CASSPRTSWGTQYF. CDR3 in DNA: TGTGCCAGCAGCCCAAGAACCTCTTGGGGGACCCAGTACTTC.

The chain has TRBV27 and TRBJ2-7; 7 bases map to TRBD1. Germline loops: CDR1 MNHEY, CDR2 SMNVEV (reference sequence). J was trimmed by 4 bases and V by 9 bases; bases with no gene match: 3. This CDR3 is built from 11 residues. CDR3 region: CASRRGYEQYF. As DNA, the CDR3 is TGTGCCAGTCGCAGGGGGTACGAGCAGTACTTC.

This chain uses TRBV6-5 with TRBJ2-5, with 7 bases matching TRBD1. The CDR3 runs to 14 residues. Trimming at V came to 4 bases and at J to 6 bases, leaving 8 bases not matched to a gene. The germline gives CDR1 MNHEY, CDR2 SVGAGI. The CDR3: CASSFQRQGQTQYF. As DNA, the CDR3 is TGTGCCAGCAGTTTCCAAAGACAGGGTCAGACCCAGTACTTC.

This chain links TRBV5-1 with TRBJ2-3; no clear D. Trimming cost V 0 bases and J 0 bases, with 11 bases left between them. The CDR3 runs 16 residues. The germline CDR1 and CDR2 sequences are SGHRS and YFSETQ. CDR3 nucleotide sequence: TGCGCCAGCAGCTTGGAGCTATGGAGAAGCACAGATACGCAGTATTTT. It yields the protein CASSLELWRSTDTQYF.

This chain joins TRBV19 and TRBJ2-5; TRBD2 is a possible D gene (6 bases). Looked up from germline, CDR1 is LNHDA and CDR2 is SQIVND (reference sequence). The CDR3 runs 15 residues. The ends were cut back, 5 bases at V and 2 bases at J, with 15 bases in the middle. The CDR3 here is CASSSSGLLQETQYF. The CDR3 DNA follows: TGTGCCAGTAGTTCATCGGGACTCCTTCAAGAGACCCAGTACTTC.